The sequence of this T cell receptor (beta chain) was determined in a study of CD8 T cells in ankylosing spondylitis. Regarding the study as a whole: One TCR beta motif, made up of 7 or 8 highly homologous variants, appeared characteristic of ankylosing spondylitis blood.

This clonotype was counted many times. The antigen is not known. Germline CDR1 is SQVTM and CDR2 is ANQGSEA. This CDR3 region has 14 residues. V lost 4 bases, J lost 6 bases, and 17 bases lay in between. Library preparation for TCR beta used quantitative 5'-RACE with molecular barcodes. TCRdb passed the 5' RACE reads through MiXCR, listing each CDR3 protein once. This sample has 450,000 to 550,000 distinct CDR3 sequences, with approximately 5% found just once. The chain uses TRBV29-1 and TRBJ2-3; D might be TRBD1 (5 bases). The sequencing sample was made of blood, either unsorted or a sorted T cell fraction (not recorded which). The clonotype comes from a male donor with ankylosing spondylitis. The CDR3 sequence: CSVVGQGRADTQYF. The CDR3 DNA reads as TGCAGCGTTGTAGGGCAGGGTCGTGCCGATACGCAGTATTTT.